The clone carrying this T cell receptor (beta chain) was seen ten or more times. Its antigen is still unknown. This sample is part of a study of identical twins. The study's findings and limits: Partly confounded zero-insertion analyses could result from invariant MAIT and iNKT cells. A cross-sectional statistical analysis, not follow-up of the same donors, supported the conclusions.

The V and J ends lost 8 bases and 2 bases respectively, with 11 bases between them. The CDR3 totals 13 residues. CDR1 and CDR2 (germline): MNHNS, SASEGT. TCRdb re-called the 5' RACE reads with MiXCR, one entry per CDR3 protein. The table shows about 720,000 distinct CDR3 sequences, with roughly 18% occurring only once. Separately, the same data were catalogued under a study of T cells expressing NK-cell markers.

The sample comprised PBMCs. The sequence derives from a woman under 30 in good health. V gene TRBV6-1 combines with J gene TRBJ2-3; tentative D call: TRBD2 (5 bases). The CDR3 here is CASRGGITDTQYF. CDR3 sequence (DNA): TGTGCCAGCCGGGGTGGCATCACAGATACGCAGTATTTT.